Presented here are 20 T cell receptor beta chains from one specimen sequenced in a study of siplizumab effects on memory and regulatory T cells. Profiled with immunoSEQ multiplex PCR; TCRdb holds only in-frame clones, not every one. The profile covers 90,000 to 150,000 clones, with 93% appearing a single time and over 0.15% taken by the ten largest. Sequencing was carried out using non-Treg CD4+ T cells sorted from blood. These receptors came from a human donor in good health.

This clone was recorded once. The CDR3 DNA sequence: TGTGCCAGCAGCCTTATGACGGTGAACACTGAAGCTTTCTTT. This codes for CASSLMTVNTEAFF. The genes are TRBV7-9 and TRBJ1-1; D ambiguous. CDR1 and CDR2 from the germline V gene are SEHNR and FQNEAQ (reference sequence). CDR3 length: 14 amino acids. V lost 5 bases and J lost 0, with 10 bases in between.

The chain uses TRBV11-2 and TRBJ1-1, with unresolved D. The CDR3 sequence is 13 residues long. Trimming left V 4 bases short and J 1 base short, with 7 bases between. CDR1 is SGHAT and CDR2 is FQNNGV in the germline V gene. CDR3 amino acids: CASSSTRNTEAFF. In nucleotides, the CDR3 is TGTGCCAGCAGCTCGACACGGAACACTGAAGCTTTCTTT.

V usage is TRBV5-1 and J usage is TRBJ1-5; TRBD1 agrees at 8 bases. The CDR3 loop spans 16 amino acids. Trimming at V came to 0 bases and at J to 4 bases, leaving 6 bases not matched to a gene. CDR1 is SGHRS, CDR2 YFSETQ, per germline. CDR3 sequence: CASSLEAQGGNQPQHF. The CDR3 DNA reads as TGCGCCAGCAGCTTGGAAGCACAGGGGGGGAATCAGCCCCAGCATTTT.

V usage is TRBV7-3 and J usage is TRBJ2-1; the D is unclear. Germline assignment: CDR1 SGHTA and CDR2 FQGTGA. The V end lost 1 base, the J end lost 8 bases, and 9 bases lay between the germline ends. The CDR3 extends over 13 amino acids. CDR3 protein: CASSLIESYEQFF. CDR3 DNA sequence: TGTGCCAGCAGCTTAATCGAGAGTTATGAGCAGTTCTTC. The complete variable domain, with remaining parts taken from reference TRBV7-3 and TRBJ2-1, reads GAGVSQTPSNKVTEKGKYVELRCDPISGHTALYWYRQSLGQGPEFLIYFQGTGAADDSGLPNDRFFAVRPEGSVSTLKIQRTERGDSAVYLCASSLIESYEQFFGPGTRLTVL.

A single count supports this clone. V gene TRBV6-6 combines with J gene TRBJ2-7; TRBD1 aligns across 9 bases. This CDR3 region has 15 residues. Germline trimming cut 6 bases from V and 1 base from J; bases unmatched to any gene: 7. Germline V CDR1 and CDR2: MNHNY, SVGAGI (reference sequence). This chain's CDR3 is CASSRTGTGSYEQYF. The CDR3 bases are TGTGCCAGCAGCCGAACCGGGACAGGGTCCTACGAGCAGTACTTC.

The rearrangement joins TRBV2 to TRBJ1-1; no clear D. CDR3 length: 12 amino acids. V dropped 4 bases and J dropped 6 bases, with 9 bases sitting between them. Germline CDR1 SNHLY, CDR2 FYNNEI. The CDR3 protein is CASSGSWAEAFF. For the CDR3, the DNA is TGTGCCAGCAGTGGTTCGTGGGCTGAAGCTTTCTTT.

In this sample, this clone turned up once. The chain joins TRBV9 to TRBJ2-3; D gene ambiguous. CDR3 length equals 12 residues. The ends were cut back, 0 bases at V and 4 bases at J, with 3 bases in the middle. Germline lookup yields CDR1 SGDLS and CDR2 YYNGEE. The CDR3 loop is CASSVEADTQYF. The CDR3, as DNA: TGTGCCAGCAGCGTAGAGGCAGATACGCAGTATTTT.

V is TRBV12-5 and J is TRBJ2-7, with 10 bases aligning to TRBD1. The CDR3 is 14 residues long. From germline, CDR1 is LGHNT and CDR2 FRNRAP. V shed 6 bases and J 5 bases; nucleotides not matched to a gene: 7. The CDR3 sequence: CASGKTGGNNEQYF. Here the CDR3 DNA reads TGTGCTAGTGGCAAGACAGGGGGCAATAACGAGCAGTACTTC. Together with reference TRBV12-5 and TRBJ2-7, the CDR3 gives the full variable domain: DARVTQTPRHKVTEMGQEVTMRCQPILGHNTVFWYRQTMMQGLELLAYFRNRAPLDDSGMPKDRFSAEMPDATLATLKIQPSEPRDSAVYFCASGKTGGNNEQYFGPGTRLTVT.

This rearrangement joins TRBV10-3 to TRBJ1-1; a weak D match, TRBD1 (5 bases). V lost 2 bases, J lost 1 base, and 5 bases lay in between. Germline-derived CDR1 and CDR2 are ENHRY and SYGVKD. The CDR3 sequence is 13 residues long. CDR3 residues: CAISEGQNTEAFF. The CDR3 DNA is TGTGCCATCAGTGAGGGACAGAACACTGAAGCTTTCTTT.

CDR3 region: CASTPGLRSPLHF. The CDR3, as DNA: TGTGCCAGCACCCCCGGTCTACGCTCACCCCTCCACTTT. The J gene is TRBJ1-6, the V gene TRBV6-6, with unresolved D. The CDR3 is 13 residues long. V was clipped by 7 bases and J by 10 bases, with 14 bases between them. The V gene's germline CDR1 is MNHNY and CDR2 SVGAGI (reference sequence).

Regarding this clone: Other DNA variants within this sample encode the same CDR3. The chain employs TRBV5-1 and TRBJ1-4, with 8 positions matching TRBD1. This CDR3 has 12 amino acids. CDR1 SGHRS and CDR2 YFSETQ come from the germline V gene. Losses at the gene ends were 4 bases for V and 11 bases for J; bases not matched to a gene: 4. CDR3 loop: CASSERQGKLFF. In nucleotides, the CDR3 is TGCGCCAGCAGCGAGCGACAGGGGAAACTGTTTTTT.

The CDR3 region has the DNA TGTGCCAGCAGCCACACTGGGCCGCAAAATTCACCCCTCCACTTT. Translated, it gives CASSHTGPQNSPLHF. V gene TRBV6-6 combines with J gene TRBJ1-6; D not resolved. This CDR3 has 15 residues. Trimming took off 6 bases at V and 7 bases at J, with 16 bases between the two ends. Germline loops: CDR1 MNHNY, CDR2 SVGAGI (reference sequence).

In DNA, the CDR3 is TGTGCCAGCTCACCAACTTGGGACAGGGGGTCGAGGGAGCAGTACTTC. This sequence encodes CASSPTWDRGSREQYF. The genes are TRBV18 and TRBJ2-7; 11 nucleotides agree with TRBD1. V was clipped by 2 bases and J by 7 bases; unmatched bases: 10. The CDR3 has 16 residues. CDR1 and CDR2 (germline): KGHSH, LQKENI.

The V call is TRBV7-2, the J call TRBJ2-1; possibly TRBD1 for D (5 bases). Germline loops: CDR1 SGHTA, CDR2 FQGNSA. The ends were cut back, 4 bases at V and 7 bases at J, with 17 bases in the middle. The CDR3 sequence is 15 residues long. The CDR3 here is CASSSDKGPWNEQFF. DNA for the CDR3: TGTGCCAGCAGCTCAGACAAGGGGCCTTGGAATGAGCAGTTCTTC.

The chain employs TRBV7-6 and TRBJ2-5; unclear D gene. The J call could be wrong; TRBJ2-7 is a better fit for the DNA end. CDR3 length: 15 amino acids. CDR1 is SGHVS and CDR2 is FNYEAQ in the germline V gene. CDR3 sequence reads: CASSLELQRFNEQYF. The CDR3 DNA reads TGTGCCAGCAGCTTAGAGCTACAGCGATTCAACGAGCAGTACTTC.

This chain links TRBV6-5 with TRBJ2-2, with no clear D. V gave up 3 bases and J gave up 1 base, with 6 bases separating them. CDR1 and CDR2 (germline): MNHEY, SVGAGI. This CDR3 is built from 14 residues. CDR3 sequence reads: CASSYGLNTGELFF. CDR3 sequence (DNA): TGTGCCAGCAGTTATGGTCTGAACACCGGGGAGCTGTTTTTT.

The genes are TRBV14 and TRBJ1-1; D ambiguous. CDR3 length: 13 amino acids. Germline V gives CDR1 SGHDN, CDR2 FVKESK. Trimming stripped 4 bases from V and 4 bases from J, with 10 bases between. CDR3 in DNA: TGTGCCAGCAGCCTGTCGGTGGGCACTGAAGCTTTCTTT. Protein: CASSLSVGTEAFF. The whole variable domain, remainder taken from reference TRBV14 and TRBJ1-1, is EAGVTQFPSHSVIEKGQTVTLRCDPISGHDNLYWYRRVMGKEIKFLLHFVKESKQDESGMPNNRFLAERTGGTYSTLKVQPAELEDSGVYFCASSLSVGTEAFFGQGTRLTVV.

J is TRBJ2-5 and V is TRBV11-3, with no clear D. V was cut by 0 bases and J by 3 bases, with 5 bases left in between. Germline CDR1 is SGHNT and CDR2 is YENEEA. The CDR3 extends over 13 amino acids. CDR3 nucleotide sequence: TGTGCCAGCAGCTTAGAGGCGGAAGAGACCCAGTACTTC. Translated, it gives CASSLEAEETQYF.

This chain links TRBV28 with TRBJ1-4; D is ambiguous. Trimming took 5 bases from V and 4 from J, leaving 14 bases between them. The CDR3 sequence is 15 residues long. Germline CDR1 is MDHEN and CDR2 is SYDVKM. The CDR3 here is CASSLRGEGNEKLFF. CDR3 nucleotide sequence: TGTGCCAGCAGTCTCCGCGGGGAAGGTAATGAAAAACTGTTTTTT.

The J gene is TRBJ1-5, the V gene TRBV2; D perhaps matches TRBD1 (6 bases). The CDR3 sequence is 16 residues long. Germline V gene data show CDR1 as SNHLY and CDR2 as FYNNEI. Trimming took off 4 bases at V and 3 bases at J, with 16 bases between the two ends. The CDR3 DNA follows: TGTGCCAGCAGTGTAAGTACCGGGACATACAATCAGCCCCAGCATTTT. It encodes CASSVSTGTYNQPQHF.